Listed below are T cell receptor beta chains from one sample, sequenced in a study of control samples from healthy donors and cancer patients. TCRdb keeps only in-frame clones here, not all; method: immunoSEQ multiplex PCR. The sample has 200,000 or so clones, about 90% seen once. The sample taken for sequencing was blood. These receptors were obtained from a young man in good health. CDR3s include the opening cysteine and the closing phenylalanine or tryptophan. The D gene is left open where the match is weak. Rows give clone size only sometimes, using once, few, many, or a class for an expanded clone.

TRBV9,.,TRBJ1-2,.,CASSVLEGGSYGYTF,TGTGCCAGCAGCGTTTTGGAGGGGGGATCCTATGGCTACACCTTC
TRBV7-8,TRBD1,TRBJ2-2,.,CASSFGQGPPNTGELFF,TGTGCCAGCAGCTTCGGACAGGGTCCCCCGAACACCGGGGAGCTGTTTTTT
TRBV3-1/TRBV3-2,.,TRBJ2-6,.,CASSHEGGSPGANVLTF,TGTGCCAGCAGCCATGAGGGGGGGTCCCCTGGGGCCAACGTCCTGACTTTC
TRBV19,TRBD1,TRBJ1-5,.,CASTTDRGNFQPQHF,TGTGCCAGTACTACGGACAGGGGTAATTTTCAGCCCCAGCATTTT
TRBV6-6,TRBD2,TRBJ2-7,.,CASRKSGGRSYEQYF,TGTGCCAGCAGGAAAAGCGGGGGGAGATCCTACGAGCAGTACTTC
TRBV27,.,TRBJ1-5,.,CASSLYGGGSNQPQHF,TGTGCCAGCAGTTTATATGGGGGAGGGAGCAATCAGCCCCAGCATTTT
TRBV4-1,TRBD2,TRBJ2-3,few,CASSQDRGGADTQYF,TGCGCCAGCAGCCAAGATCGGGGGGGGGCAGATACGCAGTATTTT
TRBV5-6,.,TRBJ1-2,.,CASSLYGAPNYGYTF,TGTGCCAGCAGCTTGTATGGGGCGCCTAACTATGGCTACACCTTC
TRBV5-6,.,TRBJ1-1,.,CASSFFLNTEAFF,TGTGCCAGCAGCTTTTTCTTGAACACTGAAGCTTTCTTT
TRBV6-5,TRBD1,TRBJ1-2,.,CASTYLTGTNYGYTF,TGTGCCAGCACCTATTTGACAGGGACTAACTATGGCTACACCTTC
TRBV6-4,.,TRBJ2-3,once,CASSLGGETDTQYF,TGTGCCAGCAGTCTGGGGGGCGAGACAGATACGCAGTATTTT
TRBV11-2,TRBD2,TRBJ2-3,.,CASSLGAGGPEDTQYF,TGTGCCAGCAGCTTAGGAGCGGGGGGGCCGGAAGATACGCAGTATTTT
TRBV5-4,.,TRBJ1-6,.,CASSPGDPNSPLHF,TGTGCCAGCAGCCCGGGGGACCCTAATTCACCCCTCCACTTT
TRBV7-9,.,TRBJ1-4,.,CASSLGQDSGKLFF,TGTGCCAGCAGCTTAGGACAGGATAGCGGAAAACTGTTTTTT
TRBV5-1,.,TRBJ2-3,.,CASSLTRDTQYF,TGCGCCAGCAGCCTTACAAGGGATACGCAGTATTTT
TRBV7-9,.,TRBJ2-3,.,CASGPYTDTQYF,TGTGCCAGCGGTCCCTACACAGATACGCAGTATTTT
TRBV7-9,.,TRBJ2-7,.,CASSRLGVSKDEQYF,TGTGCCAGCAGCAGACTTGGGGTATCGAAGGACGAGCAGTACTTC
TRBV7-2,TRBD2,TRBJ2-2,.,CASSLQRGDTGELFF,TGTGCCAGCAGCCTGCAGCGGGGAGACACCGGGGAGCTGTTTTTT
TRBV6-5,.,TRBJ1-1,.,CASSFRVSDTEAFF,TGTGCCAGCAGTTTCAGGGTTTCGGACACTGAAGCTTTCTTT
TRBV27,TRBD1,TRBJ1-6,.,CASSTGGSSPLHF,TGTGCCAGCAGTACAGGGGGCAGTTCACCCCTCCACTTT
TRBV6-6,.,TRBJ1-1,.,CASSPIFTEAFF,TGTGCCAGCAGTCCCATTTTCACTGAAGCTTTCTTT
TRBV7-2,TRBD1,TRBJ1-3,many,CASSLWDSSGNTIYF,TGTGCCAGCAGCTTATGGGACAGCTCTGGAAACACCATATATTTT